This T cell receptor beta chain was identified during a study of blood T cell repertoires in COVID-19. Study details: Italy, Spain and the United States were the sources of the convalescent and acute COVID-19 samples. PBMCs, B-cell-depleted T cells, or T cells were the source of the cDNA or gDNA that made up the material.

Sequencing was performed with immunoSEQ multiplex PCR; in TCRdb, only in-frame clones are kept and a portion is missing. The data contain approximately 88,000 clones, roughly 75% of them seen just once; the ten biggest clones take up around 9%. The length of the CDR3 is 14 residues. Trimming cost V 3 bases and J 8 bases, with 14 bases left between them. Germline CDR1 reads SGDLS; CDR2 reads YYNGEE. Material for sequencing was peripheral blood. The receptor comes from a man in his fifties who had recovered from COVID-19. This chain links TRBV9 with TRBJ1-4; D gene ambiguous. CDR3 sequence reads: CASSETLGGEKLFF. The CDR3 bases are TGTGCCAGCAGCGAGACCTTGGGAGGGGAAAAACTGTTTTTT.